This T cell receptor beta chain was recorded in a study of T cells in Graves' hyperthyroidism and ophthalmopathy. The source material, RNA transcripts, was used to amplify TCR beta CDR3 regions. First-round RT-PCR of the TCR CDR3 relied on the HTBI primer set. Via MiXCR, TCRdb re-called the multiplex PCR reads, giving one row per CDR3 protein. The sample consists of some 760,000 distinct CDR3 sequences, around 15% of them appearing once. This clonotype was counted ten times or more. The sequenced material came from blood. The TCR was taken from a woman aged 18 to 35 with Graves' hyperthyroidism.

DNA of the CDR3: TGTGCCACCAGAGAGACAGGGGAGAGCACCGGGGAGCTGTTTTTT. Its translation: CATRETGESTGELFF. The chain is built from TRBV24-1 and TRBJ2-2; TRBD1 matches 8 bases. Per the germline V gene, CDR1 is KGHDR and CDR2 is SFDVKD. This CDR3 contains 15 residues. V lost 7 bases and J lost 4; bases outside the gene matches: 7.